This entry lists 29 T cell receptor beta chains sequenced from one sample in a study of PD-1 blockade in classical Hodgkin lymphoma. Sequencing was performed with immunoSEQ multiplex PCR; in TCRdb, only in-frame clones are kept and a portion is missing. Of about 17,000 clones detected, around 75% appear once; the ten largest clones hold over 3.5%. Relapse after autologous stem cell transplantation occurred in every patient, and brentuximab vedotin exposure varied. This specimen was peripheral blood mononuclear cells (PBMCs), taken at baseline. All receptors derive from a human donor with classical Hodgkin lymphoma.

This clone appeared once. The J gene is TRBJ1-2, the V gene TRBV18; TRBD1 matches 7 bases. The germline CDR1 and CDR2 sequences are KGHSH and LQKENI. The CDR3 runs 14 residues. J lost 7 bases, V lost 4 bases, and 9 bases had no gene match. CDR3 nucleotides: TGTGCCAGCTCACACCTGACAGGGAAGAGTGGCTACACCTTC. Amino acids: CASSHLTGKSGYTF.

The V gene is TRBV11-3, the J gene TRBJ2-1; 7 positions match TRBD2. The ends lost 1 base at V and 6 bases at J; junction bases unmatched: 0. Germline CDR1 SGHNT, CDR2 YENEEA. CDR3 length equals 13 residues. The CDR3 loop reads CASSLAGGNEQFF. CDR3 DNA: TGTGCCAGCAGCTTAGCGGGGGGCAATGAGCAGTTCTTC.

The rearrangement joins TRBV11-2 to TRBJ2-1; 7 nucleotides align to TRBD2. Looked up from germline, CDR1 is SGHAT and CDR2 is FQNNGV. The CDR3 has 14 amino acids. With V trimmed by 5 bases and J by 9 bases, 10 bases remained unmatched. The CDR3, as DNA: TGTGCCAGCAGCCTAACCGGGACTACCGCTGAGCAGTTCTTC. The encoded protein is CASSLTGTTAEQFF.

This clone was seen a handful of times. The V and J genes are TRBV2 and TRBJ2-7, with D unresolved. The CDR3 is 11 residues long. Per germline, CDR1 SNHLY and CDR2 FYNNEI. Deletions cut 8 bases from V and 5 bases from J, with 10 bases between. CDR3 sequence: CASVENHEQYF. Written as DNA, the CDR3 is TGTGCCAGCGTAGAGAACCACGAGCAGTACTTC.

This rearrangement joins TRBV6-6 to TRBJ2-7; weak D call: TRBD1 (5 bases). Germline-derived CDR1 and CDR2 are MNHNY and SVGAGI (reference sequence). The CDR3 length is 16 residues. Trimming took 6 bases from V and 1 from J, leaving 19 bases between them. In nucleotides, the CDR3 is TGTGCCAGCAGCTCCCTCGGTTTACAGGCATCCTACGAGCAGTACTTC. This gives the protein CASSSLGLQASYEQYF.

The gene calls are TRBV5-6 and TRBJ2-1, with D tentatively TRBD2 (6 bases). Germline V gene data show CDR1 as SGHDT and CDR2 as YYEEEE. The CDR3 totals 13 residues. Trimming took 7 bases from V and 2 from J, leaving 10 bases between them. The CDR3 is CASSGEAYNEQFF. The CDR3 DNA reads TGTGCCAGCTCCGGGGAGGCCTACAATGAGCAGTTCTTC. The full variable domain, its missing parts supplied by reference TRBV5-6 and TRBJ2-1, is DAGVTQSPTHLIKTRGQQVTLRCSPKSGHDTVSWYQQALGQGPQFIFQYYEEEERQRGNFPDRFSGHQFPNYSSELNVNALLLGDSALYLCASSGEAYNEQFFGPGTRLTVL.

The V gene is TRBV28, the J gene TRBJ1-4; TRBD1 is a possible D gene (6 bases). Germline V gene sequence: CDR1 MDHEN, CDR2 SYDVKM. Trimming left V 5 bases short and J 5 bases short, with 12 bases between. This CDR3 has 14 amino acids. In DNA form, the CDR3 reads TGTGCCAGCAGTCCCCGCAGGGGAAATGAAAAACTGTTTTTT. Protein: CASSPRRGNEKLFF.

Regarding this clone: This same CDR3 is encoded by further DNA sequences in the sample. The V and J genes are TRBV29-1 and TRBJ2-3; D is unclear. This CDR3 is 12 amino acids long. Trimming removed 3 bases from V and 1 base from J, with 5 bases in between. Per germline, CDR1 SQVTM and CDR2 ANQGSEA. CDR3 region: CSVEDGTDTQYF. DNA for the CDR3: TGCAGCGTTGAGGACGGCACAGATACGCAGTATTTT.

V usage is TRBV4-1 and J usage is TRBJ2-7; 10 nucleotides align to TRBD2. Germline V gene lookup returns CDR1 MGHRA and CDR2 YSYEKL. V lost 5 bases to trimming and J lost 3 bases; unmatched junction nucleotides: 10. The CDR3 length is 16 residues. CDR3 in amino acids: CASSGRASGSFYEQYF. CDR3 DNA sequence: TGCGCCAGCAGCGGACGGGCTAGCGGGAGTTTCTACGAGCAGTACTTC.

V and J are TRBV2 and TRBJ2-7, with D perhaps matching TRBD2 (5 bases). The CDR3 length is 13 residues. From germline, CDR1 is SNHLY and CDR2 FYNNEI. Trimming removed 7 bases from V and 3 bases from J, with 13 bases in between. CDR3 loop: CASNRETLYEQYF. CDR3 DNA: TGTGCCAGCAATCGGGAAACCCTCTACGAGCAGTACTTC. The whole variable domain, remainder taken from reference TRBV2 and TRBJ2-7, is EPEVTQTPSHQVTQMGQEVILRCVPISNHLYFYWYRQILGQKVEFLVSFYNNEISEKSEIFDDQFSVERPDGSNFTLKIRSTKLEDSAMYFCASNRETLYEQYFGPGTRLTVT.

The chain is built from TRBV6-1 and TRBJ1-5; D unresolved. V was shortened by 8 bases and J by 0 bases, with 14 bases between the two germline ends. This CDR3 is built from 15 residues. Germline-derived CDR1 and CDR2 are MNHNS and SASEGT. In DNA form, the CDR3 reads TGTGCCAGCGAGTCCTCCGCTTATAGCAATCAGCCCCAGCATTTT. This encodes CASESSAYSNQPQHF.

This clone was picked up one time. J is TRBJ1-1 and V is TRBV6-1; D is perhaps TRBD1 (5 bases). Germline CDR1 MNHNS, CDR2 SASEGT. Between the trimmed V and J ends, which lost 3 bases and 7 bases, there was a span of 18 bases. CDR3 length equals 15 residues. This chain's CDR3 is CASSEELGDIGEAFF. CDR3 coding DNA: TGTGCCAGCAGTGAGGAGTTAGGGGATATTGGTGAAGCTTTCTTT.

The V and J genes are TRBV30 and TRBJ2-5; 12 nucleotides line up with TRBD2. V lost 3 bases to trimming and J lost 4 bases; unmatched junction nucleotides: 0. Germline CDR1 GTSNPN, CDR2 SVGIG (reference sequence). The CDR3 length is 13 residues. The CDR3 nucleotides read TGTGCCTGGAGGGGACTAGCGGGAGAGACCCAGTACTTC. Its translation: CAWRGLAGETQYF. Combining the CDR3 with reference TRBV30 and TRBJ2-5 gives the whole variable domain SQTIHQWPATLVQPVGSPLSLECTVEGTSNPNLYWYRQAAGRGLQLLFYSVGIGQISSEVPQNLSASRPQDRQFILSSKKLLLSDSGFYLCAWRGLAGETQYFGPGTRLLVL.

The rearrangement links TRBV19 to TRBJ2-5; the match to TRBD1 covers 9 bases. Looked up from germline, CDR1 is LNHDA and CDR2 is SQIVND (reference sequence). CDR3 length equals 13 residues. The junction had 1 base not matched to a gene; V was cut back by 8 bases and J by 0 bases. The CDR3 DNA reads TGTGCCAGTCGGGACAGGGACCAAGAGACCCAGTACTTC. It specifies CASRDRDQETQYF.

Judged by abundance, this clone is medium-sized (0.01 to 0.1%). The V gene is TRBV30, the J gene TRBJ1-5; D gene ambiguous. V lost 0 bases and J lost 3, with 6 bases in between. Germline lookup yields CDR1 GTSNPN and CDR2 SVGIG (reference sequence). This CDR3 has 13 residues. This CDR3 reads CAWSVDNNQPQHF. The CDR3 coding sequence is TGTGCCTGGAGTGTTGACAACAATCAGCCCCAGCATTTT.

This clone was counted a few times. This CDR3 reads CASSHPMVNEQFF. For the CDR3, the DNA is TGTGCCAGCAGCCACCCTATGGTTAATGAGCAGTTCTTC. This chain links TRBV5-6 with TRBJ2-1, with D unclear. Germline V gene lookup returns CDR1 SGHDT and CDR2 YYEEEE. The CDR3 has 13 residues. V was clipped by 4 bases and J by 7 bases, with 12 bases between them.

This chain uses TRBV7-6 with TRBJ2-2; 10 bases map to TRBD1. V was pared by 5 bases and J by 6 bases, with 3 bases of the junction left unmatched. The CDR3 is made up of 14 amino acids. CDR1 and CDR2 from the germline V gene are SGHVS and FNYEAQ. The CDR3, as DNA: TGTGCCAGCAGCCCAGGGACAGGGGCCGGGGAGCTGTTTTTT. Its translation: CASSPGTGAGELFF.

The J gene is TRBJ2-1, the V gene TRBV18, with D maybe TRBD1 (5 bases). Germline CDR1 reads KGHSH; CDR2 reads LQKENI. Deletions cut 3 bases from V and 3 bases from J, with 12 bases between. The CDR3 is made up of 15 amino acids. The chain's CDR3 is CASSPQRQGYNEQFF. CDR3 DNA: TGTGCCAGCTCACCTCAACGGCAGGGCTACAATGAGCAGTTCTTC.

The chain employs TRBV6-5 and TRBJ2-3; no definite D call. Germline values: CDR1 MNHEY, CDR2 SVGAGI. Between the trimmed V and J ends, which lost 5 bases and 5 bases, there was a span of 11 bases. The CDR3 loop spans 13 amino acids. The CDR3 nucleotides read TGTGCCAGCAGTCCCCGGGTCCGAGATACGCAGTATTTT. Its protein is CASSPRVRDTQYF.

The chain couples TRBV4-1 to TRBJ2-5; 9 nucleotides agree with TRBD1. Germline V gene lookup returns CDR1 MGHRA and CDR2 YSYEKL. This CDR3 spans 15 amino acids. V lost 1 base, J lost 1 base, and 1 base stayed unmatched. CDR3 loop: CASSQGDRAQETQYF. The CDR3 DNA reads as TGCGCCAGCAGCCAAGGGGACAGGGCCCAAGAGACCCAGTACTTC.

In DNA form, the CDR3 reads TGTGCCAGCAGCCACGGGACTAGCGGGAGGACAGATACGCAGTATTTT. Protein: CASSHGTSGRTDTQYF. V usage is TRBV6-6 and J usage is TRBJ2-3, with 15 nucleotides matching TRBD2. Per germline, CDR1 MNHNY and CDR2 SVGAGI (reference sequence). The CDR3 sequence is 16 residues long. V gave up 6 bases and J gave up 3 bases; unmatched junction bases: 4.

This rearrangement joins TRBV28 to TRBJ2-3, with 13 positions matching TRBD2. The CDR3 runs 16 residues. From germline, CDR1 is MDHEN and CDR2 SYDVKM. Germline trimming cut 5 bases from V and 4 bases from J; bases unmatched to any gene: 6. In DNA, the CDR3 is TGTGCCAGCAGTGCACCGGGACTAGCGGGATCAGATACGCAGTATTTT. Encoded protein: CASSAPGLAGSDTQYF.

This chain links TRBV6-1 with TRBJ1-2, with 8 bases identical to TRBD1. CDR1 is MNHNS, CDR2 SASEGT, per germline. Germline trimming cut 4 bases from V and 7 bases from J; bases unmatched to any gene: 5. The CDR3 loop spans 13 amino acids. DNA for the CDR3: TGTGCCAGCAGTGTCCAGGGGGCTGGTGGCTACACCTTC. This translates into CASSVQGAGGYTF.

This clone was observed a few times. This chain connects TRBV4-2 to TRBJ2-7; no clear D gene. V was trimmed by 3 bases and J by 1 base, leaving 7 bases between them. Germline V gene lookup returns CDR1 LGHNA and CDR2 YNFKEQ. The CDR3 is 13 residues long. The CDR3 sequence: CASSHTTSYEQYF. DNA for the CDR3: TGTGCCAGCAGCCATACGACATCCTACGAGCAGTACTTC.

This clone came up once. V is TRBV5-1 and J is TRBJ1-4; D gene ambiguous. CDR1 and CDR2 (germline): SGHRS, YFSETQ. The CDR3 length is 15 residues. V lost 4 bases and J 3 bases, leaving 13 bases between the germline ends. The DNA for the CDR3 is TGCGCCAGCAGCGTCACCGGGGAGGCTAATGAAAAACTGTTTTTT. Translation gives CASSVTGEANEKLFF. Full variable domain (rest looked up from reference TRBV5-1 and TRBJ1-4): KAGVTQTPRYLIKTRGQQVTLSCSPISGHRSVSWYQQTPGQGLQFLFEYFSETQRNKGNFPGRFSGRQFSNSRSEMNVSTLELGDSALYLCASSVTGEANEKLFFGSGTQLSVL.

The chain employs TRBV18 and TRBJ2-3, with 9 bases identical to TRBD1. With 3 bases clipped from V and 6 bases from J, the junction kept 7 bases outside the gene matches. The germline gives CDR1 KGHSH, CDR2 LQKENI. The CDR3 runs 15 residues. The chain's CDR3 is CASSPAGTGSDTQYF. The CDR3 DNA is TGTGCCAGCTCACCGGCCGGGACAGGGTCGGATACGCAGTATTTT.

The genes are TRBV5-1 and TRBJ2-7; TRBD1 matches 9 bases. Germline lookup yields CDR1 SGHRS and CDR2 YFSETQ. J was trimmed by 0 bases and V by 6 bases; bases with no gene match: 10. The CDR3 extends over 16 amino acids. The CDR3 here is CASTLISGQGSYEQYF. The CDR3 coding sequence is TGCGCCAGCACCCTGATCTCGGGACAGGGCTCCTACGAGCAGTACTTC.

Written as DNA, the CDR3 is TGTGCTAGTGGCCCGCGGGGGGATGAGCAGTTCTTC. It is translated as CASGPRGDEQFF. The chain uses TRBV12-5 and TRBJ2-1, with TRBD2 matching 8 bases. Losses at the gene ends were 6 bases for V and 8 bases for J; bases not matched to a gene: 3. Germline V gene lookup returns CDR1 LGHNT and CDR2 FRNRAP. CDR3 length: 12 amino acids.

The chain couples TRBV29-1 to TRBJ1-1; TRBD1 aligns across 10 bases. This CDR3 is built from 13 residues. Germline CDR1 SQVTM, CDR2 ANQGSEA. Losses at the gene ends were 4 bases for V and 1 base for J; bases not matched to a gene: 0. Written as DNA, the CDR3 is TGCAGCGTTGGGACAGGGGGGAACACTGAAGCTTTCTTT. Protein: CSVGTGGNTEAFF.